These 5 T cell receptor beta chains originate from one sample sequenced in a study of blood T cell repertoires in COVID-19 (dated by TCRdb to the early 2020s). Libraries were made using the immunoSEQ multiplex PCR assay. What TCRdb holds here is the immuneACCESS table cut down to in-frame rearrangements. Part of the clones is not present; checked against another copy, under half of the missing clones reflect an unresolved V gene, and the others are unexplained. In this sample the table shows about 410,000 clones, 86% of which occur a single time. In total, the top ten clones hold approximately 1.5% of the sample. The specimen was peripheral blood. The receptors come from a woman aged 25-40 years with active or convalescent COVID-19.

The chain carries TRBV5-8 and TRBJ2-2; the D gene is possibly TRBD2 (7 bases). V was cut by 7 bases and J by 6 bases, with 13 bases left in between. CDR1 SGHTS and CDR2 YDEGEE come from the germline V gene. The CDR3 has 13 amino acids. CDR3 amino acids: CASESRGPGELFF. For the CDR3, the DNA is TGTGCCAGCGAATCGCGGGGGCCCGGGGAGCTGTTTTTT.

The chain recombines TRBV7-9 with TRBJ1-1; 8 bases agree with TRBD1. Unmatched junction bases numbered 17, after V lost 4 bases and J lost 10 bases. The CDR3 extends over 16 amino acids. The germline gives CDR1 SEHNR, CDR2 FQNEAQ (reference sequence). In nucleotides, the CDR3 is TGTGCCAGCAGCTCCGGTCTTAGACAGGGGCCCCCTGGAGCTTTCTTT. Amino acids: CASSSGLRQGPPGAFF. Full variable domain (outside the CDR3, taken from reference TRBV7-9 and TRBJ1-1): DTGVSQNPRHKITKRGQNVTFRCDPISEHNRLYWYRQTLGQGPEFLTYFQNEAQLEKSRLLSDRFSAERPKGSFSTLEIQRTEQGDSAMYLCASSSGLRQGPPGAFFGQGTRLTVV.

This clone was detected ten times or more. The rearrangement links TRBV30 to TRBJ2-3, with 7 bases matching TRBD2. With V trimmed by 3 bases and J by 5 bases, 8 bases remained unmatched. The CDR3 runs to 14 residues. Germline CDR1 and CDR2: GTSNPN and SVGIG (reference sequence). The CDR3 here is CAWRAGPSGDTQYF. The CDR3 DNA sequence: TGTGCCTGGAGGGCCGGACCTAGCGGAGATACGCAGTATTTT.

This clone turned up a few times. The chain carries TRBV2 and TRBJ2-3, with D unclear. Germline CDR1 and CDR2: SNHLY and FYNNEI. This CDR3 contains 13 residues. V shed 8 bases and J shed 0 bases, with 9 bases lying between them. CDR3 nucleotide sequence: TGTGCCAGCCTCATGCGGAGCACAGATACGCAGTATTTT. Amino acids: CASLMRSTDTQYF.

This clone was observed a single time. V usage is TRBV2 and J usage is TRBJ1-1, with D possibly TRBD1 on 5 matching bases. The CDR3 runs 13 residues. Per the germline V gene, CDR1 is SNHLY and CDR2 is FYNNEI. V gave up 7 bases and J gave up 3 bases, with 12 bases separating them. The CDR3, as DNA: TGTGCCAGCACCGCGCAGGGTTACACTGAAGCTTTCTTT. This codes for CASTAQGYTEAFF.